This TCR beta chain was observed in a study of shared clonotypes between healthy human individuals. Measured with immunoSEQ multiplex PCR; TCRdb has only the in-frame clones, and not every one. The table has around 720,000 clones, 73% seen once; the top ten hold 1.5% to 2%. V was shortened by 7 bases and J by 1 base, with 11 bases between the two germline ends. CDR1 and CDR2 from the germline V gene are MNHNS and SASEGT. The CDR3 has 13 amino acids. This clone has a single count. The rearrangement joins TRBV6-1 to TRBJ2-7; no clear D. The receptor was derived from a woman in her twenties or thirties in good health. The sequencing sample was made of memory CD4+ T cells sorted from blood. Stated subset: CD45RA-negative fraction. The CDR3 region has the DNA TGTGCCAGCAACCCCCAGAATTCCTACGAGCAGTACTTC. It codes for CASNPQNSYEQYF.